This T cell receptor beta chain was recovered during a study of shared clonotypes between healthy human individuals. The study, taken as a whole, reports: Generally, naive subsets (rather than memory subsets) showed larger estimated richness. Sharing across four donors was highest in naive CD4 (approximately 5%) and lowest in memory CD8 (0.4%). Clonotypes shared by all four donors outscored non-shared clonotypes in generation probability.

The method was immunoSEQ multiplex PCR; TCRdb's version includes in-frame clones alone and lacks a portion of them. The sample holds over 700,000 clones; 72% are singletons and the top ten take under 2%. For this clone: Its antigen is still unknown.

V was cut by 0 bases and J by 4 bases, with 8 bases left in between. Per the germline V gene, CDR1 is SGDLS and CDR2 is YYNGEE. The length of the CDR3 is 14 residues. Donors were healthy HIV-negative adults without recently reported acute infections or vaccinations. The V gene is TRBV9, the J gene TRBJ1-3; a weak D match, TRBD1 (6 bases). The source material was memory CD4+ T cells sorted from blood. The subset here: CD45RA-negative fraction. This receptor was taken from a woman aged 25 to 39 in good health. DNA for the CDR3: TGTGCCAGCAGCGTAGAAGGGACAGGAAACACCATATATTTT. Protein product: CASSVEGTGNTIYF.